One and the same sample provided the 14 T cell receptor beta chains below, sequenced in a study of CD8 T cells in Susac syndrome. Random hexamers primed reverse transcription of roughly 0.5 to 1 ug RNA. Via MiXCR, TCRdb re-called the immunoSEQ multiplex PCR reads, giving one row per CDR3 protein. In the table there are about 80,000 distinct CDR3 sequences, 94% of which are singletons. Sequenced material: CD8+ T cells from PBMCs. The receptors shown here come from a human donor in good health.

V and J are TRBV29-1 and TRBJ1-1; D unclear. The ends were cut back, 2 bases at V and 3 bases at J, with 4 bases in the middle. The length of the CDR3 is 11 residues. The V gene's germline CDR1 is SQVTM and CDR2 ANQGSEA. CDR3 DNA sequence: TGCAGCGTTGAACACTACACTGAAGCTTTCTTT. Its translation: CSVEHYTEAFF.

The rearrangement links TRBV9 to TRBJ1-1; the D is unclear. CDR1 SGDLS and CDR2 YYNGEE come from the germline V gene. The CDR3 is made up of 14 amino acids. The germline V and J ends were trimmed by 2 bases and 2 bases, with 10 bases remaining between them. The CDR3 sequence: CASSVGLSNTEAFF. CDR3 nucleotides: TGTGCCAGCAGCGTCGGATTATCAAACACTGAAGCTTTCTTT.

This chain connects TRBV19 to TRBJ1-1, with D hard to call. Trimming pared 10 bases from V and 0 bases from J, leaving 12 bases between. The CDR3 length is 13 residues. CDR1 and CDR2 from the germline V gene are LNHDA and SQIVND (reference sequence). For the CDR3, the DNA is TGTGCCACAAGAGGCAGTTTGAACACTGAAGCTTTCTTT. Its protein is CATRGSLNTEAFF.

V usage is TRBV29-1 and J usage is TRBJ2-2; no clear D gene. The CDR3 consists of 12 residues. V was cut by 4 bases and J by 0 bases, with 3 bases left in between. Looked up from germline, CDR1 is SQVTM and CDR2 is ANQGSEA. This chain's CDR3 is CSVAANTGELFF. CDR3 in DNA: TGCAGCGTTGCGGCGAACACCGGGGAGCTGTTTTTT.

Only one count was recorded for this clonotype. The chain couples TRBV6-5 to TRBJ2-7; 8 bases agree with TRBD1. CDR1 is MNHEY and CDR2 is SVGAGI in the germline V gene. Trimming removed 6 bases from V and 6 bases from J; junction bases left unmatched: 13. The CDR3 sequence is 15 residues long. The CDR3 region has the DNA TGTGCCAGCAGACAACCCGGGACAGGCTGGGTCGAGCAGTACTTC. Protein: CASRQPGTGWVEQYF.

The V gene is TRBV20-1, the J gene TRBJ1-1, with a possible D match to TRBD1 (5 bases). Germline CDR1 reads DFQATT; CDR2 reads SNEGSKA (reference sequence). CDR3 length: 17 residues. Trimming removed 3 bases from V and 0 bases from J, with 20 bases in between. The CDR3 loop reads CSASARRETALNTEAFF. The CDR3 region has the DNA TGCAGTGCTAGCGCGCGAAGGGAGACAGCTCTGAACACTGAAGCTTTCTTT.

V is TRBV27 and J is TRBJ1-2, with 7 bases identical to TRBD1. Trimming cost V 6 bases and J 2 bases; bases outside gene matches: 6. Germline-derived CDR1 and CDR2 are MNHEY and SMNVEV (reference sequence). The CDR3 runs 14 residues. CDR3 loop: CASSPRGQNYGYTF. In nucleotides, the CDR3 is TGTGCCAGCAGCCCAAGGGGACAGAACTATGGCTACACCTTC.

The chain has TRBV27 and TRBJ1-5; 8 nucleotides align to TRBD1. Losses at the gene ends were 6 bases for V and 7 bases for J; bases not matched to a gene: 2. Germline V lookup: CDR1 MNHEY, CDR2 SMNVEV (reference sequence). This CDR3 comprises 12 residues. The CDR3 is CASSQGAQPQHF. Here the CDR3 DNA reads TGTGCCAGCAGCCAGGGGGCGCAGCCCCAGCATTTT.

This clonotype showed up just once. This sequence joins TRBV20-1 and TRBJ1-6; 7 bases align to TRBD1. This CDR3 comprises 10 residues. Per the germline V gene, CDR1 is DFQATT and CDR2 is SNEGSKA (reference sequence). The CDR3 DNA reads TGCGCAGGGGGAGGATCACCCCTCCACTTT. Translated, it gives CAGGGSPLHF.

V and J are TRBV9 and TRBJ2-2; D is undetermined. This CDR3 is built from 12 residues. CDR1 is SGDLS, CDR2 YYNGEE, per germline. V was cut by 6 bases and J by 0 bases, with 3 bases left in between. In DNA, the CDR3 is TGTGCCAGCAAGGCGAACACCGGGGAGCTGTTTTTT. It is translated as CASKANTGELFF.

This clonotype was found a few times. The V gene is TRBV7-9, the J gene TRBJ2-7; unclear D gene. Germline assignment: CDR1 SEHNR and CDR2 FQNEAQ (reference sequence). V lost 5 bases to trimming and J lost 1 base, with 12 bases between them. The CDR3 runs to 14 residues. Here the CDR3 reads CASSPGAGSYEQYF. The CDR3 region has the DNA TGTGCCAGCAGCCCGGGCGCCGGGTCCTACGAGCAGTACTTC. The full variable domain, completed using reference TRBV7-9 and TRBJ2-7, is DTGVSQNPRHKITKRGQNVTFRCDPISEHNRLYWYRQTLGQGPEFLTYFQNEAQLEKSRLLSDRFSAERPKGSFSTLEIQRTEQGDSAMYLCASSPGAGSYEQYFGPGTRLTVT.

The V and J genes are TRBV5-1 and TRBJ1-1; a possible D gene is TRBD1 (5 bases). CDR1 and CDR2 (germline): SGHRS, YFSETQ. The CDR3 runs to 13 residues. Trimming removed 3 bases from V and 4 bases from J, with 10 bases in between. CDR3 sequence: CASSWRGSTEAFF. The DNA of the CDR3 is TGCGCCAGCAGCTGGCGGGGGAGCACTGAAGCTTTCTTT. Supplemented by reference TRBV5-1 and TRBJ1-1, the full variable domain reads KAGVTQTPRYLIKTRGQQVTLSCSPISGHRSVSWYQQTPGQGLQFLFEYFSETQRNKGNFPGRFSGRQFSNSRSEMNVSTLELGDSALYLCASSWRGSTEAFFGQGTRLTVV.

The chain recombines TRBV13 with TRBJ2-5; 7 bases match TRBD2. The CDR3 contains 15 residues. Per germline, CDR1 PRHDT and CDR2 FYEKMQ (reference sequence). The junction had 7 bases not matched to a gene; V was cut back by 2 bases and J by 4 bases. This CDR3 reads CASSLPRETGETQYF. The DNA of the CDR3 is TGTGCCAGCAGCTTACCGCGGGAGACGGGAGAGACCCAGTACTTC.

The chain combines TRBV7-2 with TRBJ2-3; possible D gene TRBD2, 6 bases. The CDR3 length is 15 residues. CDR1 SGHTA and CDR2 FQGNSA come from the germline V gene. Trimming cost V 2 bases and J 2 bases, with 11 bases left between them. The CDR3 bases are TGTGCCAGCAGCTTACGGGGCGGGGTCACAGATACGCAGTATTTT. Amino acid sequence: CASSLRGGVTDTQYF.